The rows below give T cell receptor beta chains drawn from one sample of a study of blood T cell repertoires in COVID-19. The data were produced by immunoSEQ multiplex PCR, yet TCRdb's version contains in-frame clones alone and is incomplete. Of a few hundred thousand clones listed, around 81% are singletons. Sequencing was carried out using peripheral blood. The origin of the receptors is a person aged 65 to 79 with COVID-19, enrolled during active disease. The CDR3 runs from the conserved cysteine through the conserved F or W. A D gene is named only where the DNA matches it firmly.

CDR3	DNA	V	D	J
CASSQTATNEKLFF	TGCGCCAGCAGTCAGACAGCAACTAATGAAAAACTGTTTTTT	TRBV5-1	-	TRBJ1-4
CASVANVGSSEAFF	TGTGCTAGTGTAGCGAACGTGGGTTCAAGTGAAGCTTTCTTT	TRBV12-5	-	TRBJ1-1
CASSSPDEQYF	TGTGCCAGCAGCTCCCCGGACGAGCAGTACTTC	TRBV7-2	-	TRBJ2-7
CASSLPGTGAQRYYGYTF	TGTGCCAGCAGTTTACCCGGGACAGGGGCTCAACGGTACTATGGCTACACCTTC	TRBV28	TRBD1	TRBJ1-2
CASSEGTGSNTEAFF	TGCGCCAGCAGCGAGGGGACAGGGTCGAACACTGAAGCTTTCTTT	TRBV5-1	TRBD1	TRBJ1-1
CASSIQTGGYGYTF	TGTGCCAGCAGCATACAGACAGGGGGATATGGCTACACCTTC	TRBV5-5	TRBD1	TRBJ1-2
CATSDPPGTSGNEQFF	TGTGCCACCAGTGATCCGCCCGGGACTAGCGGTAATGAGCAGTTCTTC	TRBV24-1	TRBD2	TRBJ2-1
CASSPETGGGETQYF	TGTGCCAGCTCACCTGAGACAGGGGGTGGTGAGACCCAGTACTTC	TRBV18	TRBD1	TRBJ2-5
CSASSSGGQETQYF	TGCAGTGCTAGTTCTAGCGGGGGGCAAGAGACCCAGTACTTC	TRBV20-1	TRBD2	TRBJ2-5
CASSQSGTGVYEQYF	TGTGCCAGCAGTCAATCCGGGACAGGGGTCTACGAGCAGTACTTC	TRBV9	TRBD1	TRBJ2-7
CAISVARNYEQYF	TGTGCCATCAGTGTCGCCAGGAACTACGAGCAGTACTTC	TRBV10-3	-	TRBJ2-7
CASRSGTSGRGGETQYF	TGTGCCAGCAGGTCCGGGACTAGCGGGAGGGGGGGCGAGACCCAGTACTTC	TRBV5-4	TRBD2	TRBJ2-5
CASSFLYGYTF	TGTGCCAGCAGCTTTTTATATGGCTACACCTTC	TRBV7-9	-	TRBJ1-2
CASSQASLAGNEQFF	TGCGCCAGCAGCCAGGCCTCGCTAGCCGGCAATGAGCAGTTCTTC	TRBV4-3	-	TRBJ2-1
CSVGRESEQYF	TGCAGCGTTGGAAGGGAGTCCGAGCAGTACTTC	TRBV29-1	-	TRBJ2-7
CASSLGGYGGSNQPQHF	TGTGCCAGCAGCTTAGGAGGGTACGGGGGAAGCAATCAGCCCCAGCATTTT	TRBV7-9	-	TRBJ1-5
CAISTGQGFSYEQYF	TGTGCCATCAGCACGGGACAGGGGTTCTCCTACGAGCAGTACTTC	TRBV10-3	TRBD1	TRBJ2-7